This note documents a single TCR beta chain sequence. Its specificity is unknown. It was version v3.0 of the immunoSEQ assay that was run at survey level. This table comes from immunoSEQ multiplex PCR, and its TCRdb copy is limited to in-frame clones, with some not included. The sample records some 29,000 clones, over 85% being singletons. Each donor had at least one pre-ART and at least two post-ART PBMC samples. Each HIV participant was treated in the United States. The data belong to a study of long-term antiretroviral therapy in people with HIV. The germline gives CDR1 SGDLS, CDR2 YYNGEE. CDR3 length equals 16 residues. The junction had 19 bases not matched to a gene; V was cut back by 7 bases and J by 9 bases. Study-level results: The study found narrower CDR3 length ranges in HIV repertoires than in controls. Dominant in the repertoire at all time points were clones expanded before ART.

The genes are TRBV9 and TRBJ2-3; 8 bases align to TRBD2. The receptor's source is a man aged 40-50 years with HIV. This specimen consisted of unsorted PBMCs, obtained 6.2 years after starting antiretroviral therapy. The CDR3 loop is CASSPLGTGGSVTQYF. CDR3 DNA: TGTGCCAGCTCCCCCCTGGGGACGGGGGGGTCGGTAACGCAGTATTTT.